This T cell receptor beta chain appears in the sequencing data of a study of blood T cell repertoires in COVID-19. Germline lookup yields CDR1 LGHNA and CDR2 YNFKEQ. This CDR3 contains 17 residues. The trim removed 3 bases at V and 0 bases at J, leaving 11 bases unmatched. Source study methods: Reference gene primer amplification in the assay estimated nucleated cell counts. Method: immunoSEQ multiplex PCR; TCRdb's copy keeps in-frame clones and lacks some. V and J calls and clone size are copied from that table; D and trimming were computed from the DNA. Of approximately 97,000 clones in the sample, about 80% were seen once.

The receptor was isolated from a human donor in a cohort sampled during active COVID-19. The V call is TRBV4-2, the J call TRBJ2-7; 7 nucleotides align to TRBD2. The material sequenced was peripheral blood. Here the CDR3 DNA reads TGTGCCAGCAGCCAGGGGACCGGGGGGTTAATCTCCTACGAGCAGTACTTC. It specifies CASSQGTGGLISYEQYF.